This T cell receptor (beta chain) was profiled in a study of CD8+CD57+ T cells in acquired aplastic anemia (dated by TCRdb to 2017 to 2018). Regarding the research as a whole: A mean of approximately 2.9 ug of DNA, ranging from about 0.19 to 27.4 ug, was extracted from sorted CD4+ and CD8+ cells. CD8+CD57+ expansion was defined as frequency above the mean frequency observed in healthy subjects. Overall study outcomes, separate from this receptor: CD8+ Simpson's diversity did not differ significantly between patients and healthy controls (P=0.060). Although 25 to 30 CD8+ CDR3 sequences were shared by patients and controls, these sequences appeared highly expressed in patients and within the immunodominant clones of patients.

Measured from the cysteine to the phenylalanine, the CDR3 is 15 residues long. The CDR3 DNA has 45 bases and is translated from base 1. Here V drops 0 bases and J drops 3 bases, and the junction holds 8 bases not matched to any gene. CDR1 DFQATT and CDR2 SNEGSKA are derived from the germline V gene (reference sequence). Genomic DNA served as template for TCR beta VDJ combination and CDR3 sequence profiling. TCR repertoire sequencing was run on an Illumina HiSeq 2000. The published analysis was carried out like this. Repertoires were assessed using TRBV/TRBJ rearrangement plots, CDR3 size and DJ length profiles, and Simpson's diversity index. The immunodominant clone was defined as the most abundant DNA sequence in deep sequencing data. CDR3 amino acid sequences were screened for sharing across subjects and were compared with published repertoires and the VDJdb database. Using fastp at Q25 and MiXCR, TCRdb reprocessed the public reads and kept productive beta chains. Every entry covers one CDR3 protein and lists the most common genes and DNA from its rows. For this entry, the V and J calls and clone size follow TCRdb and not the study's own pipeline. This sample holds around 200,000 distinct CDR3 sequences; approximately 48% were observed only once. The ten biggest clones cover 13% of the sample.

Concerning this clonotype: No antigen is known for it. Base quality data are lacking; no much larger clone is found one base away.

Expansion of CD8+CD57+ cells had been shown by flow cytometry in the patients chosen for sequencing. Every patient had a diagnosis of severe acquired aplastic anemia based on International Study of Aplastic Anemia and Agranulocytosis and Camitta criteria. At the time blood was sampled, none of the patients had received any therapy. TCR repertoires of sorted CD4+ and CD8+ blood T cells from severe aplastic anemia patients and healthy subjects were deep-sequenced in the study. In the USA, patient enrollment took place under clinicaltrials.gov protocols 00001620, 01623167, 00001397, 00071045, 00081523 and 00961064. Ficoll-Paque density gradient centrifugation was used to isolate peripheral blood mononuclear cells. Before DNA extraction, CD4+ and CD8+ T cells were sorted with FACS or magnetic beads.

The sample was sorted CD4+, CD8+, or CD8+CD57+ T cells (not recorded which) from PBMCs. This clonotype was obtained from a human donor with aplastic anemia. The rearranged chain carries TRBV20-1 and TRBJ2-7; the junction holds 7 bases that match TRBD2. Here the CDR3 is given as CSARDEQRDFYEQYF. The nucleotides read TGCAGTGCTAGAGATGAGCAGCGGGATTTCTACGAGCAGTACTTC.